The 14 T cell receptor beta chains listed next were all sequenced from one sample in a study of CD8+ T cells in alopecia areata. Treatment meaning: oral pan-JAK inhibitor, 5-10 mg twice daily. Following extraction, RNA underwent reverse transcription to cDNA, which served as the sequencing template. Data came from immunoSEQ multiplex PCR; TCRdb stores just in-frame clones and leaves some out. This sample has 100,000 to 120,000 clones, with 45% to 65% found just once. Specimen: CD4+ T cells sorted from blood, collected at week 24, from a patient treated with tofacitinib. The receptors stem from a human donor with alopecia areata.

This clone was counted once. The chain combines TRBV18 with TRBJ2-7; 8 positions match TRBD2. The CDR3 loop spans 13 amino acids. The germline V gene encodes CDR1 KGHSH and CDR2 LQKENI. Losses at the gene ends were 5 bases for V and 3 bases for J; bases not matched to a gene: 3. CDR3 coding DNA: TGTGCCAGCTCAGAAAGCGGGGGCTACGAGCAGTACTTC. The encoded protein is CASSESGGYEQYF.

The chain uses TRBV5-1 and TRBJ2-7, with 8 bases aligning to TRBD1. Trimming took 4 bases from V and 1 from J; bases not matched to a gene: 4. The CDR3 loop spans 14 amino acids. Germline loops: CDR1 SGHRS, CDR2 YFSETQ. CDR3 bases: TGCGCCAGCAGCATACAGGGGGGTTCCTACGAGCAGTACTTC. Protein: CASSIQGGSYEQYF.

V gene TRBV4-3 combines with J gene TRBJ1-4; D ambiguous. Germline CDR1 LGHNA, CDR2 YSLEER. The CDR3 consists of 13 residues. The V end was cut by 0 bases, the J end by 12 bases, with 11 bases between. The CDR3 DNA reads as TGCGCCAGCAGCCAAGATCGGAATGGTCAACTGTTTTTT. It translates to CASSQDRNGQLFF.

This clone appeared a few times. The chain joins TRBV4-1 to TRBJ1-6; 9 bases fit TRBD1. This CDR3 is built from 18 residues. CDR1 and CDR2 from the germline V gene are MGHRA and YSYEKL. Trimming removed 1 base from V and 7 bases from J; junction bases left unmatched: 11. The CDR3 spells CASSQVGTGTGPNSPLHF. CDR3 nucleotides: TGCGCCAGCAGCCAAGTCGGAACCGGGACAGGGCCGAATTCACCCCTCCACTTT.

The chain combines TRBV6-6 with TRBJ1-1; D is ambiguous. CDR1 and CDR2 from the germline V gene are MNHNY and SVGAGI (reference sequence). V was pared by 4 bases and J by 2 bases, with 8 bases between. The CDR3 contains 13 residues. The CDR3 sequence: CASSWEQNTEAFF. The CDR3 DNA follows: TGTGCCAGCAGTTGGGAACAAAACACTGAAGCTTTCTTT.

This chain connects TRBV5-4 to TRBJ2-5, with a possible D match to TRBD2 (5 bases). The CDR3 runs 15 residues. The germline V gene has CDR1 SGHNT and CDR2 YYREEE (reference sequence). The V and J ends lost 4 bases and 0 bases respectively, with 13 bases between them. The CDR3 sequence is CASSRGSEYQETQYF. CDR3 DNA: TGTGCCAGCAGCAGAGGGAGCGAGTACCAAGAGACCCAGTACTTC.

The V and J genes are TRBV5-6 and TRBJ1-2; 10 bases map to TRBD1. CDR1 and CDR2 from the germline V gene are SGHDT and YYEEEE. Trimming took 0 bases from V and 3 from J; bases not matched to a gene: 2. The CDR3 covers 15 residues. The CDR3: CASSLAGTGDYGYTF. CDR3 nucleotides: TGTGCCAGCAGCTTGGCCGGGACAGGGGACTATGGCTACACCTTC. Looking up the rest from reference TRBV5-6 and TRBJ1-2 gives the full variable domain: DAGVTQSPTHLIKTRGQQVTLRCSPKSGHDTVSWYQQALGQGPQFIFQYYEEEERQRGNFPDRFSGHQFPNYSSELNVNALLLGDSALYLCASSLAGTGDYGYTFGSGTRLTVV.

This chain uses TRBV2 with TRBJ2-5; no firm D call. Germline V CDR1 and CDR2: SNHLY, FYNNEI. The CDR3 consists of 14 residues. Trimming pared 4 bases from V and 3 bases from J, leaving 12 bases between. In DNA, the CDR3 is TGTGCCAGCAGTGCGTATAGAAAGGAAGAGACCCAGTACTTC. Its translation: CASSAYRKEETQYF.

This clone was found once. The chain employs TRBV2 and TRBJ2-6; TRBD1 or TRBD2 may be the D gene (5 bases each). The V and J ends lost 6 bases and 0 bases respectively, with 12 bases between them. The CDR3 contains 16 residues. The V gene's germline CDR1 is SNHLY and CDR2 FYNNEI. CDR3 coding DNA: TGTGCCAGCAGCACCGGGACGGTCTCTGGGGCCAACGTCCTGACTTTC. Amino acids: CASSTGTVSGANVLTF.

V is TRBV5-4 and J is TRBJ2-7; TRBD2 aligns across 16 bases. This CDR3 has 15 amino acids. J gave up 5 bases and V 4 bases, and 3 bases lay outside the gene matches. CDR1 and CDR2 from the germline V gene are SGHNT and YYREEE (reference sequence). Here the CDR3 reads CASSEGLAGGHEQYF. The DNA of the CDR3 is TGTGCCAGCAGCGAGGGACTAGCGGGGGGGCACGAGCAGTACTTC.

The chain uses TRBV11-2 and TRBJ2-3; D gene unclear. Germline CDR1 reads SGHAT; CDR2 reads FQNNGV. This CDR3 region has 12 residues. Deletions cut 9 bases from V and 8 bases from J, with 15 bases between. CDR3 DNA: TGTGCCAGTAGCCGTGGTTTCGGTACGCAGTATTTT. This gives the protein CASSRGFGTQYF.

The rearrangement uses TRBV5-6 and TRBJ2-5; 7 nucleotides align to TRBD2. V lost 4 bases and J lost 1; bases outside the gene matches: 4. CDR3 length: 14 residues. Germline CDR1 is SGHDT and CDR2 is YYEEEE. CDR3 region: CASSQGLVQETQYF. The CDR3 DNA reads as TGTGCCAGCAGCCAAGGACTAGTCCAAGAGACCCAGTACTTC.

This clone occurred a few times. The CDR3 protein is CASSVGPPDTEAFF. For the CDR3, the DNA is TGTGCCAGCAGCGTAGGCCCCCCCGACACTGAAGCTTTCTTT. J is TRBJ1-1 and V is TRBV9; D gene uncertain. CDR3 length: 14 residues. The V gene lost 0 bases and the J gene lost 3 bases, with 9 bases spanning the gap. Germline lookup yields CDR1 SGDLS and CDR2 YYNGEE.

CDR3 protein: CASSQEKGTGMDTQYF. In DNA, the CDR3 is TGCGCCAGCAGCCAAGAGAAGGGGACAGGGATGGATACGCAGTATTTT. This chain joins TRBV4-1 and TRBJ2-3; 9 positions agree with TRBD1. The J segment lost 6 bases and the V segment lost 0 bases, leaving 7 bases of the junction unmatched. Germline assignment: CDR1 MGHRA and CDR2 YSYEKL. The CDR3 spans 16 residues.